This record looks at one T cell receptor beta chain sequence and its context. The PCR contained 60 Vbeta and 13 Jbeta primers. Here immunoSEQ multiplex PCR was the method, and the copy in TCRdb shows in-frame clones only, minus some. The sample has roughly 200,000 clones; 77% are singletons. CDR1 and CDR2 (germline): SGHDT, YYEEEE. V lost 2 bases and J lost 0, with 9 bases in between. The length of the CDR3 is 15 residues. The entry originates in a study of cytomegalovirus exposure and HLA in healthy donors. This chain uses TRBV5-6 with TRBJ2-1; D perhaps matches TRBD1 (5 bases). This TCR was sampled from a woman aged 55-70 years in good health and CMV-seropositive. The material sequenced was PBMCs. CDR3 residues: CASSLGRASYNEQFF. The DNA of the CDR3 is TGTGCCAGCAGCTTAGGCAGGGCCTCCTACAATGAGCAGTTCTTC.